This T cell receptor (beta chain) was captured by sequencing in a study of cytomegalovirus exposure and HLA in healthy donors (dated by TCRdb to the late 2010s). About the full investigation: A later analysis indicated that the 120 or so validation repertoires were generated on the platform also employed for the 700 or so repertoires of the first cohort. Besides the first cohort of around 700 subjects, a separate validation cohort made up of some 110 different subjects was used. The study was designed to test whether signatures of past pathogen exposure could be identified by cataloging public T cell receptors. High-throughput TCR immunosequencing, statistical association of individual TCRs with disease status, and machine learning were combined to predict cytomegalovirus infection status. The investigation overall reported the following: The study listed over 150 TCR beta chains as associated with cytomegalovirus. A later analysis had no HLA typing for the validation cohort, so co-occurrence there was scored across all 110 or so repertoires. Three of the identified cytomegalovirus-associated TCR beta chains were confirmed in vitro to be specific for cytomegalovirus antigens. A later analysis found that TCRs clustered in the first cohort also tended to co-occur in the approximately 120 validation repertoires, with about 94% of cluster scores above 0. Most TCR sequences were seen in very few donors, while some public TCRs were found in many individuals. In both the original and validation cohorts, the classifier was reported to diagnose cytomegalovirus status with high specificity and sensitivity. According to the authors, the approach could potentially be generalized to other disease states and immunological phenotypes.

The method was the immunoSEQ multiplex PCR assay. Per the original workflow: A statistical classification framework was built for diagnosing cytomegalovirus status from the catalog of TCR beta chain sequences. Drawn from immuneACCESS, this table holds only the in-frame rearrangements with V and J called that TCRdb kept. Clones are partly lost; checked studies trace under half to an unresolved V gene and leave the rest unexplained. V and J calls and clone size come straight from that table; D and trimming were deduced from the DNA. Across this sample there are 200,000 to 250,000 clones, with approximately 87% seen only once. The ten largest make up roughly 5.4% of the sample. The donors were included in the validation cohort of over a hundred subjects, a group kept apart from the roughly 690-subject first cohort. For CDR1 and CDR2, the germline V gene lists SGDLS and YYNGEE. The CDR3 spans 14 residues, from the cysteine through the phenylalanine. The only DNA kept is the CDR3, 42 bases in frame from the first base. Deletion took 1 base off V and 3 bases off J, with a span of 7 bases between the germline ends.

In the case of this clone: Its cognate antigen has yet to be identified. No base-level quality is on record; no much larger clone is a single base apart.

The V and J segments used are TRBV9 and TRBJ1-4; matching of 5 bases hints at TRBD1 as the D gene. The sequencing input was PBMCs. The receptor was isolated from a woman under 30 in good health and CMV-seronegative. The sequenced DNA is TGTGCCAGCAGCGTACGGGGGTCTAATGAAAAACTGTTTTTT. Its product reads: CASSVRGSNEKLFF.